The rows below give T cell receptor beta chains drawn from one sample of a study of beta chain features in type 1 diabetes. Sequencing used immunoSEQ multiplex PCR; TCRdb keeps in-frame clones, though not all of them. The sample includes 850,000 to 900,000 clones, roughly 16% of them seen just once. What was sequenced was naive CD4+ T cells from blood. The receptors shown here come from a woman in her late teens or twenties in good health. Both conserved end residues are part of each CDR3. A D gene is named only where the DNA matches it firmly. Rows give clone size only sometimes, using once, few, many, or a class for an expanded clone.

CASSQGDPGPPFTDTQYF,TGCGCCAGCAGCCAAGGGGACCCGGGCCCCCCTTTCACAGATACGCAGTATTTT,.,TRBJ2-3,18,TRBV4-3,.
CASSHGTISGANVLTF,TGTGCCAGCAGCCACGGAACAATCTCTGGGGCCAACGTCCTGACTTTC,.,TRBJ2-6,16,TRBV9,.
CASSEGTGAPYEQYF,TGTGCCAGCAGCGAGGGGACAGGGGCTCCATACGAGCAGTACTTC,TRBD1,TRBJ2-7,15,TRBV9,.
CASSSIAGPNEQFF,TGTGCCAGCAGTTCAATCGCGGGACCAAATGAGCAGTTCTTC,.,TRBJ2-1,14,TRBV6-6,once
CASSLIPRLGDYNEQFF,TGTGCCAGCAGCTTAATCCCCAGACTAGGAGACTACAATGAGCAGTTCTTC,.,TRBJ2-1,17,TRBV7-9,few
CASSLLNTGGLGYTF,TGTGCCAGCAGCCTACTCAACACAGGGGGCTTAGGCTACACCTTC,TRBD1,TRBJ1-2,15,TRBV28,.
CASRGGASNEQFF,TGTGCCAGCAGGGGCGGGGCGAGCAATGAGCAGTTCTTC,.,TRBJ2-1,13,TRBV9,.
CATWTGTAGYTF,TGTGCCACCTGGACGGGGACGGCTGGCTACACCTTC,.,TRBJ1-2,12,TRBV6-1,few
CAIARSTGSYEQYF,TGTGCCATCGCCCGTTCTACAGGGTCCTACGAGCAGTACTTC,.,TRBJ2-7,14,TRBV10-3,.
CSVGVVGRAGTDTQYF,TGCAGCGTTGGGGTGGTGGGGAGGGCCGGCACAGATACGCAGTATTTT,TRBD2,TRBJ2-3,16,TRBV29-1,few
CASSVPPRPNYEQYF,TGTGCCAGCAGCGTCCCCCCCAGACCTAACTACGAGCAGTACTTC,.,TRBJ2-7,15,TRBV9,few
CASSWPGGNSYEQYF,TGTGCCAGCAGTTGGCCGGGCGGCAACTCCTACGAGCAGTACTTC,.,TRBJ2-7,15,TRBV28,.
CASSLGGDTEAFF,TGTGCCAGCAGCTTGGGTGGTGACACTGAAGCTTTCTTT,.,TRBJ1-1,13,TRBV5-4,.
CASSFLPGLKNYNEQFF,TGTGCCAGCAGCTTCCTCCCGGGACTAAAAAACTACAATGAGCAGTTCTTC,TRBD2,TRBJ2-1,17,TRBV11-2,few
CASSADSGSVEQFF,TGTGCCAGCAGCGCGGACTCCGGCTCCGTTGAGCAGTTCTTC,.,TRBJ2-1,14,TRBV2,few
CASSLLENTEAFF,TGCGCCAGCAGCTTGCTGGAGAACACTGAAGCTTTCTTT,.,TRBJ1-1,13,TRBV5-1,.
CAISESLVREALQETQYF,TGTGCCATCAGTGAAAGCCTCGTGCGGGAGGCCCTCCAAGAGACCCAGTACTTC,TRBD2,TRBJ2-5,18,TRBV10-3,.
CSASTGREQYF,TGCAGTGCTTCGACAGGGAGAGAGCAGTACTTC,TRBD1,TRBJ2-7,11,TRBV20-1,.
CASTGLPRGLNEQFF,TGTGCCAGCACCGGACTTCCACGGGGTCTCAATGAGCAGTTCTTC,.,TRBJ2-1,15,TRBV6-1,.
CASSPTGLSSYEQYF,TGTGCCAGCAGTCCAACGGGACTTAGCTCCTACGAGCAGTACTTC,.,TRBJ2-7,15,TRBV28,few
CASSFGGNSNQPQHF,TGTGCCAGCAGCTTTGGGGGAAATAGCAATCAGCCCCAGCATTTT,.,TRBJ1-5,15,TRBV5-4,.
CASSSRTSGVSYNEQFF,TGTGCCAGCAGCTCCCGGACTAGCGGAGTCTCCTACAATGAGCAGTTCTTC,TRBD2,TRBJ2-1,17,TRBV11-2,few
CASSKINEQFF,TGTGCCAGCAGCAAGATCAATGAGCAGTTCTTC,.,TRBJ2-1,11,TRBV28,.
CASSLGGTATNYGYTF,TGTGCCAGCAGCTTAGGGGGGACAGCAACTAACTATGGCTACACCTTC,TRBD1,TRBJ1-2,16,TRBV7-2,.
CASSNDGPGELFF,TGTGCCAGCAGTAACGATGGGCCCGGGGAGCTGTTTTTT,.,TRBJ2-2,13,TRBV7-9,.
CASRPQGASPLHF,TGTGCCAGCAGACCACAGGGGGCTTCACCCCTCCACTTT,TRBD1,TRBJ1-6,13,TRBV2,.
CASSPIRTSGRVARDTQYF,TGTGCCAGCAGTCCAATTAGGACTAGCGGGAGGGTCGCAAGAGATACGCAGTATTTT,TRBD2,TRBJ2-3,19,TRBV27,.
CASSQVGRGRYNEQFF,TGTGCCAGCAGCCAGGTGGGCAGGGGGCGTTACAATGAGCAGTTCTTC,TRBD1,TRBJ2-1,16,TRBV4-2,.
CASSFPVTDTQYF,TGTGCCAGCAGCTTTCCCGTCACAGATACGCAGTATTTT,.,TRBJ2-3,13,TRBV5-6,few
CASSDYNEQFF,TGTGCCAGCAGTGACTACAATGAGCAGTTCTTC,.,TRBJ2-1,11,TRBV28,many
CASSFLSGGGFKNIQYF,TGTGCCAGCAGTTTTTTGTCCGGCGGGGGCTTCAAAAACATTCAGTACTTC,.,TRBJ2-4,17,TRBV28,few
CASSPGTSASSYNEQFF,TGTGCCAGCAGCCCCGGGACTAGCGCCAGCTCCTACAATGAGCAGTTCTTC,TRBD2,TRBJ2-1,17,TRBV11-1,.
CASRTGGPSYEQYF,TGTGCCAGCAGAACAGGGGGCCCCTCCTACGAGCAGTACTTC,TRBD1,TRBJ2-7,14,TRBV5-6,few
CASSGLAGGHSYNEQFF,TGTGCCAGCAGTGGCCTAGCGGGAGGGCATTCCTACAATGAGCAGTTCTTC,TRBD2,TRBJ2-1,17,TRBV2,.
CASSGTPGQGAPSGANVLTF,TGTGCCAGCAGCGGAACTCCGGGACAGGGGGCGCCCTCTGGGGCCAACGTCCTGACTTTC,TRBD1,TRBJ2-6,20,TRBV5-4,few
CASRPLGGEVETQYF,TGTGCCAGCAGGCCGTTAGGGGGAGAGGTGGAGACCCAGTACTTC,.,TRBJ2-5,15,TRBV7-2,.
CASSRHTTEGETQYF,TGTGCCAGCAGCCGGCATACGACCGAAGGAGAGACCCAGTACTTC,.,TRBJ2-5,15,TRBV7-2,.
CASSSGRAEDTQYF,TGTGCCAGCAGTAGCGGGAGGGCCGAAGATACGCAGTATTTT,TRBD2,TRBJ2-3,14,TRBV28,.
CASSKGLVWTSHSSSYNEQFF,TGTGCCAGCAGCAAGGGATTAGTGTGGACGAGCCACTCAAGCTCCTACAATGAGCAGTTCTTC,.,TRBJ2-1,21,TRBV21-1,few
CASSDTLEGYTF,TGTGCCAGCAGTGATACCCTAGAGGGCTACACCTTC,.,TRBJ1-2,12,TRBV28,.
CASSLRVGRGTDQPQHF,TGTGCCAGCAGTTTACGAGTAGGCAGAGGGACGGATCAGCCCCAGCATTTT,.,TRBJ1-5,17,TRBV27,few
CASSQEGQGFNEQFF,TGTGCCAGCAGCCAAGAGGGACAGGGCTTCAATGAGCAGTTCTTC,TRBD1,TRBJ2-1,15,TRBV4-2,few
CASSGWGQGQPQHF,TGTGCCAGCAGTGGTTGGGGTCAAGGTCAGCCCCAGCATTTT,.,TRBJ1-5,14,TRBV25-1,few
CASSPPAVGREKLFF,TGTGCCAGCAGCCCCCCGGCGGTGGGGCGTGAAAAACTGTTTTTT,.,TRBJ1-4,15,TRBV7-9,.
CASSLRLSVAGVTDTQYF,TGTGCCAGCAGCTTACGTCTCTCGGTAGCAGGGGTTACAGATACGCAGTATTTT,.,TRBJ2-3,18,TRBV7-9,.
CASSPGVHTGELFF,TGTGCCAGCAGCCCGGGAGTTCACACCGGGGAGCTGTTTTTT,.,TRBJ2-2,14,TRBV7-3,few
CASSLVGAQETQYF,TGTGCCAGCAGCTTAGTAGGGGCGCAAGAGACCCAGTACTTC,.,TRBJ2-5,14,TRBV7-2,few
CASSLDLSRGNEQFF,TGTGCCAGCAGCTTGGACCTCTCACGGGGGAATGAGCAGTTCTTC,.,TRBJ2-1,15,TRBV5-4,few
CASSQEPGEGLFEQFF,TGTGCCAGCAGCCAAGAACCGGGGGAGGGACTGTTTGAGCAGTTCTTC,TRBD2,TRBJ2-1,16,TRBV4-2,few